This TCR beta chain comes out of a study of blood T cells in healthy people across ages. For the study at large: Every two T cells gave about one barcoded beta molecule via template switching. Regarding the study as a whole: Naive and antigen-experienced cells could not be conclusively compared, given unsorted PBMCs. As age increased, TCR beta diversity per million T cells fell in a roughly linear fashion.

The donors, aged about 6 to 100, were healthy Caucasians from Russia. This clonotype was seen more than once but under ten times. Its matching antigen is unknown. V lost 5 bases and J lost 0; bases outside the gene matches: 4. Germline V gene lookup returns CDR1 SQVTM and CDR2 ANQGSEA. The CDR3 is made up of 14 amino acids. Sample-barcoded 5' priming and a J-beta primer mix drove a second PCR of about 6 to 12 cycles. A single record per CDR3 protein comes from TCRdb applying MiXCR to the 5' RACE reads. The profile shows about 1.8 million distinct CDR3 sequences, roughly 52% of them singletons. Sequencing was carried out using blood. The chain combines TRBV29-1 with TRBJ2-3, with 8 bases aligning to TRBD2. This receptor was taken from a woman aged 40-49 years in good health. This chain's CDR3 is CSVIPGGSTDTQYF. The CDR3 DNA is TGCAGCGTTATTCCGGGAGGGAGCACAGATACGCAGTATTTT.